Below are 16 T cell receptor beta chains sequenced from a single sample in a study of shared clonotypes between healthy human individuals. TCRdb keeps only in-frame clones here, not all; method: immunoSEQ multiplex PCR. The data contain roughly 2.6 million clones, approximately 92% of them singletons. Sequenced: naive CD4+ T cells sorted from blood. Sample subset: CD45RA+ positively selected. These receptors were obtained from a man younger than 35 in good health.

The chain has TRBV5-6 and TRBJ2-2; the match to TRBD1 covers 9 bases. Germline V gene lookup returns CDR1 SGHDT and CDR2 YYEEEE. Trimming removed 3 bases from V and 4 bases from J; junction bases left unmatched: 7. The CDR3 consists of 16 residues. CDR3 sequence (DNA): TGTGCCAGCAGCTCGTCGGGACAGGGCTTCACCGGGGAGCTGTTTTTT. Translation gives CASSSSGQGFTGELFF.

V usage is TRBV7-3 and J usage is TRBJ2-1; 10 bases agree with TRBD2. J was trimmed by 5 bases and V by 6 bases; bases with no gene match: 7. Germline V lookup: CDR1 SGHTA, CDR2 FQGTGA. The CDR3 runs to 15 residues. The CDR3 region has the DNA TGTGCCAGCAGTTCTAGCGGGGGAAAACACAATGAGCAGTTCTTC. It encodes CASSSSGGKHNEQFF.

This clone was seen once. This rearrangement joins TRBV13 to TRBJ1-3, with no clear D. Germline CDR1 reads PRHDT; CDR2 reads FYEKMQ (reference sequence). Trimming took off 0 bases at V and 0 bases at J, with 12 bases between the two ends. CDR3 length: 17 residues. The chain's CDR3 is CASSLGLGFPSGNTIYF. In DNA, the CDR3 is TGTGCCAGCAGCTTAGGCCTAGGCTTTCCCTCTGGAAACACCATATATTTT.

This clone turned up a few times. This chain uses TRBV6-6 with TRBJ2-2, with D possibly called TRBD1 or TRBD2 (5 bases each). Trimming left V 5 bases short and J 0 bases short, with 10 bases between. Germline assignment: CDR1 MNHNY and CDR2 SVGAGI (reference sequence). This CDR3 region has 15 residues. CDR3 in DNA: TGTGCCAGCAGTGGGGGATTTTCGAACACCGGGGAGCTGTTTTTT. It specifies CASSGGFSNTGELFF.

The chain employs TRBV6-6 and TRBJ2-7; 10 bases match TRBD2. J gave up 3 bases and V 0 bases, and 2 bases lay outside the gene matches. The CDR3 sequence is 15 residues long. The germline gives CDR1 MNHNY, CDR2 SVGAGI (reference sequence). CDR3 region: CASSYSLAGVYEQYF. The DNA of the CDR3 is TGTGCCAGCAGTTACTCGCTAGCGGGAGTCTACGAGCAGTACTTC.

Note on this clone: The identical CDR3 is also encoded by other nucleotide sequences in the sample. This chain connects TRBV18 to TRBJ1-2, with no clear D. V was pared by 3 bases and J by 1 base, with 3 bases between. CDR3 size: 12 residues. CDR1 is KGHSH, CDR2 LQKENI, per germline. CDR3: CASSPDNYGYTF. The CDR3 bases are TGTGCCAGCTCACCTGATAACTATGGCTACACCTTC. Full variable domain (missing parts from reference TRBV18 and TRBJ1-2): NAGVMQNPRHLVRRRGQEARLRCSPMKGHSHVYWYRQLPEEGLKFMVYLQKENIIDESGMPKERFSAEFPKEGPSILRIQQVVRGDSAAYFCASSPDNYGYTFGSGTRLTVV.

V usage is TRBV9 and J usage is TRBJ2-6, with 7 bases matching TRBD1. CDR3 length: 18 residues. CDR1 SGDLS and CDR2 YYNGEE come from the germline V gene. V lost 1 base and J lost 3; bases outside the gene matches: 10. CDR3 DNA: TGTGCCAGCAGCGTAAATAACAGGGGTGGAGTTGGGGCCAACGTCCTGACTTTC. Residues: CASSVNNRGGVGANVLTF.

This chain links TRBV7-2 with TRBJ2-7; D perhaps matches TRBD1 (6 bases). Germline CDR1 reads SGHTA; CDR2 reads FQGNSA. V dropped 5 bases and J dropped 4 bases, with 12 bases sitting between them. CDR3 length: 13 residues. CDR3 bases: TGTGCCAGCAGCACCCGCGGACAGTACGAGCAGTACTTC. Amino acids: CASSTRGQYEQYF. The full variable domain, its missing parts supplied by reference TRBV7-2 and TRBJ2-7, is GAGVSQSPSNKVTEKGKDVELRCDPISGHTALYWYRQSLGQGLEFLIYFQGNSAPDKSGLPSDRFSAERTGGSVSTLTIQRTQQEDSAVYLCASSTRGQYEQYFGPGTRLTVT.

This chain uses TRBV30 with TRBJ2-1; 7 bases match TRBD1. Unmatched junction bases numbered 9, after V lost 0 bases and J lost 7 bases. This CDR3 has 15 amino acids. Germline CDR1 reads GTSNPN; CDR2 reads SVGIG (reference sequence). As DNA, the CDR3 is TGTGCCTGGAGTGTACTAAGGGGGCTAGGGAATGAGCAGTTCTTC. It encodes CAWSVLRGLGNEQFF.

This chain joins TRBV7-8 and TRBJ2-5, with 9 bases that match TRBD1. The CDR3 runs 18 residues. Germline CDR1 SGHVS, CDR2 FQNEAQ. The trim removed 0 bases at V and 5 bases at J, leaving 13 bases unmatched. CDR3 sequence reads: CASSLAYVWTGALETQYF. The CDR3 DNA sequence: TGTGCCAGCAGCTTAGCGTATGTTTGGACAGGGGCCCTTGAGACCCAGTACTTC.

The chain uses TRBV7-9 and TRBJ2-1; 10 nucleotides match TRBD1. Germline V CDR1 and CDR2: SEHNR, FQNEAQ (reference sequence). This CDR3 contains 13 residues. Trimming removed 5 bases from V and 7 bases from J; junction bases left unmatched: 2. The CDR3 sequence: CASSGTGDNEQFF. The CDR3 region has the DNA TGTGCCAGCAGCGGGACAGGGGATAATGAGCAGTTCTTC.

This CDR3 is CAWSEGNGPQYF. CDR3 nucleotide sequence: TGTGCCTGGAGTGAGGGGAATGGGCCCCAGTACTTC. V gene TRBV30 combines with J gene TRBJ2-7; the D gene is possibly TRBD1 (5 bases). Germline V gene sequence: CDR1 GTSNPN, CDR2 SVGIG (reference sequence). Trimming pared 1 base from V and 10 bases from J, leaving 14 bases between. CDR3 length: 12 residues.

The rearrangement uses TRBV6-5 and TRBJ1-6; D is possibly TRBD1 (5 bases). V lost 2 bases, J lost 10 bases, and 12 bases lay in between. This CDR3 is 14 amino acids long. Germline CDR1 and CDR2: MNHEY and SVGAGI. As DNA, the CDR3 is TGTGCCAGCAGTTACGACGGGGGAAAATCACCCCTCCACTTT. Encoded protein: CASSYDGGKSPLHF.

V gene TRBV6-6 combines with J gene TRBJ2-7; 8 bases map to TRBD1. CDR3 length: 15 residues. CDR1 and CDR2 from the germline V gene are MNHNY and SVGAGI (reference sequence). Trimming removed 3 bases from V and 3 bases from J; junction bases left unmatched: 7. The CDR3 protein is CASSYRTGSFYEQYF. Here the CDR3 DNA reads TGTGCCAGCAGTTATCGGACAGGGTCTTTCTACGAGCAGTACTTC.

This rearrangement joins TRBV5-1 to TRBJ1-2, with D possibly matching TRBD1 (5 bases). The germline CDR1 and CDR2 sequences are SGHRS and YFSETQ. The CDR3 runs 15 residues. V lost 4 bases, J lost 5 bases, and 18 bases lay in between. For the CDR3, the DNA is TGCGCCAGCAGCACTGCGACAGCGAACGTATATGGCTACACCTTC. This codes for CASSTATANVYGYTF. Full variable domain (remainder filled in from reference TRBV5-1 and TRBJ1-2): KAGVTQTPRYLIKTRGQQVTLSCSPISGHRSVSWYQQTPGQGLQFLFEYFSETQRNKGNFPGRFSGRQFSNSRSEMNVSTLELGDSALYLCASSTATANVYGYTFGSGTRLTVV.

The V call is TRBV6-1, the J call TRBJ2-6, with unresolved D. V was clipped by 2 bases and J by 0 bases, with 8 bases between them. This CDR3 contains 16 residues. CDR1 and CDR2 (germline): MNHNS, SASEGT. The CDR3 sequence is CASSELRTSGANVLTF. CDR3 bases: TGTGCCAGCAGTGAATTACGCACCTCTGGGGCCAACGTCCTGACTTTC.